A single sample gave rise to the 30 T cell receptor beta chains below, sequenced in a study of cytomegalovirus exposure and HLA in healthy donors. Repertoires were generated with immunoSEQ multiplex PCR, while TCRdb's copy carries only in-frame clones and drops some. The sample comprises 150,000 to 200,000 clones, roughly 84% of which are singletons, and over 5.5% rests with the top ten. Sequenced input: PBMCs. All receptors derive from a man aged 18 to 30 in good health and CMV-seropositive.

The chain is built from TRBV7-9 and TRBJ2-2; 8 bases are shared with TRBD1. The ends lost 5 bases at V and 3 bases at J; junction bases unmatched: 5. The CDR3 contains 15 residues. Germline V gene data show CDR1 as SEHNR and CDR2 as FQNEAQ (reference sequence). Written as DNA, the CDR3 is TGTGCCAGCAGCCCCGACAGGGGCTACACCGGGGAGCTGTTTTTT. Its protein product is CASSPDRGYTGELFF.

This clone has a handful of counts. This sequence joins TRBV6-1 and TRBJ2-7; 7 bases match TRBD2. There are 14 residues in the CDR3. J was trimmed by 4 bases and V by 6 bases; bases with no gene match: 9. Germline V gives CDR1 MNHNS, CDR2 SASEGT. This CDR3 is CASSNGKGGYEQYF. Written as DNA, the CDR3 is TGTGCCAGCAGCAACGGGAAGGGAGGGTACGAGCAGTACTTC.

V usage is TRBV11-2 and J usage is TRBJ1-2, with 9 bases that match TRBD1. Germline assignment: CDR1 SGHAT and CDR2 FQNNGV. V gave up 1 base and J gave up 4 bases; unmatched junction bases: 4. The CDR3 extends over 15 amino acids. The CDR3 loop is CASSLAGQGSYGYTF. CDR3 DNA: TGTGCCAGCAGCTTAGCGGGACAGGGAAGCTATGGCTACACCTTC.

CDR3 sequence: CASSNPLADGYTF. CDR3 DNA: TGTGCCAGCAGTAATCCATTGGCCGATGGCTACACCTTC. This chain uses TRBV6-6 with TRBJ1-2; D ambiguous. Germline assignment: CDR1 MNHNY and CDR2 SVGAGI (reference sequence). The CDR3 totals 13 residues. V lost 5 bases and J 6 bases, leaving 13 bases between the germline ends.

The genes are TRBV7-2 and TRBJ2-7; D gene unclear. CDR1 and CDR2 from the germline V gene are SGHTA and FQGNSA. CDR3 size: 13 residues. V gave up 5 bases and J gave up 2 bases, with 10 bases separating them. CDR3 region: CASSHTTTYEQYF. The CDR3 bases are TGTGCCAGCAGCCATACTACAACCTACGAGCAGTACTTC. Combining the CDR3 with reference TRBV7-2 and TRBJ2-7 gives the whole variable domain GAGVSQSPSNKVTEKGKDVELRCDPISGHTALYWYRQSLGQGLEFLIYFQGNSAPDKSGLPSDRFSAERTGGSVSTLTIQRTQQEDSAVYLCASSHTTTYEQYFGPGTRLTVT.

The rearrangement links TRBV9 to TRBJ2-3; D gene uncertain. Germline V gene lookup returns CDR1 SGDLS and CDR2 YYNGEE. Trimming shortened V by 3 bases and J by 4 bases, and 12 bases separated the two germline ends. There are 14 residues in the CDR3. In DNA form, the CDR3 reads TGTGCCAGCAGCGCCCTCAAAGCCGCAGATACGCAGTATTTT. Its translation is CASSALKAADTQYF.

This chain joins TRBV29-1 and TRBJ2-3, with D tentatively TRBD2 (5 bases). V lost 4 bases, J lost 0 bases, and 17 bases lay in between. CDR1 SQVTM and CDR2 ANQGSEA come from the germline V gene. This CDR3 is 16 amino acids long. The CDR3 sequence is CSVGGSVSSSTDTQYF. CDR3 in DNA: TGCAGCGTTGGCGGTAGCGTAAGTTCTAGCACAGATACGCAGTATTTT.

V usage is TRBV11-2 and J usage is TRBJ2-7; TRBD1 is a possible D gene (8 bases). V lost 8 bases, J lost 2 bases, and 19 bases lay in between. Germline V gene sequence: CDR1 SGHAT, CDR2 FQNNGV. This CDR3 has 15 amino acids. The CDR3 bases are TGTGCCAGCGGAGGGGGGGCAGGGGGCCCCTACGAGCAGTACTTC. Translation gives CASGGGAGGPYEQYF.

The chain uses TRBV28 and TRBJ2-7; D is possibly TRBD2 (5 bases). The length of the CDR3 is 15 residues. Germline V gene data show CDR1 as MDHEN and CDR2 as SYDVKM. Trimming removed 1 base at V and 3 bases at J, with 13 bases between. The CDR3 nucleotides read TGTGCCAGCAGTTTATTAGCCGGGGATCACTACGAGCAGTACTTC. Translated, it gives CASSLLAGDHYEQYF.

This rearrangement joins TRBV4-3 to TRBJ1-4; 7 bases are a match to TRBD1. The CDR3 consists of 14 residues. CDR1 is LGHNA and CDR2 is YSLEER in the germline V gene. V shed 4 bases, J shed 3 bases, and the junction held 2 bases outside the gene matches. The CDR3 nucleotides read TGCGCCAGCAGCCCGGGACAGTCTAATGAAAAACTGTTTTTT. This translates into CASSPGQSNEKLFF.

V is TRBV9 and J is TRBJ1-2; weak D call: TRBD1 (5 bases). The CDR3 totals 12 residues. CDR1 and CDR2 (germline): SGDLS, YYNGEE. V lost 0 bases to trimming and J lost 8 bases, with 8 bases between them. The CDR3 DNA reads as TGTGCCAGCAGCGTAGGGACATACGGCTACACCTTC. This sequence encodes CASSVGTYGYTF.

This rearrangement joins TRBV11-2 to TRBJ2-3; 9 bases map to TRBD1. This CDR3 is 16 amino acids long. From germline, CDR1 is SGHAT and CDR2 FQNNGV. Trimming at V came to 3 bases and at J to 4 bases, leaving 8 bases not matched to a gene. The CDR3 bases are TGTGCCAGCAGCTTCGTGGGACAGGGAAACCCAGATACGCAGTATTTT. Protein: CASSFVGQGNPDTQYF.

V gene TRBV5-6 combines with J gene TRBJ2-7; 16 nucleotides align to TRBD2. Germline trimming cut 0 bases from V and 4 bases from J; bases unmatched to any gene: 7. This CDR3 region has 18 residues. Per germline, CDR1 SGHDT and CDR2 YYEEEE. The CDR3 is CASSLGVGTSGRVYEQYF. Written as DNA, the CDR3 is TGTGCCAGCAGCTTGGGGGTAGGGACTAGCGGGAGGGTATACGAGCAGTACTTC.

This rearrangement joins TRBV27 to TRBJ2-1; 7 bases fit TRBD2. CDR3 length equals 16 residues. V trimming: 4 bases; J trimming: 2 bases; junction bases outside the gene matches: 8. The germline V gene encodes CDR1 MNHEY and CDR2 SMNVEV (reference sequence). The CDR3 sequence is CASSSQSGKAYNEQFF. The CDR3 DNA reads TGTGCCAGCAGTTCGCAAAGCGGGAAAGCCTACAATGAGCAGTTCTTC.

V and J are TRBV6-5 and TRBJ2-7; D is perhaps TRBD2 (6 bases). Trimming pared 7 bases from V and 0 bases from J, leaving 16 bases between. In germline, CDR1 is MNHEY, CDR2 SVGAGI. CDR3 length equals 15 residues. CDR3 sequence: CASTKSGAISYEQYF. The CDR3 DNA follows: TGTGCCAGCACCAAATCGGGAGCAATCTCCTACGAGCAGTACTTC.

This clone has ten or more counts. The chain uses TRBV6-5 and TRBJ1-5; TRBD1 aligns across 10 bases. This CDR3 is built from 15 residues. V shed 6 bases, J shed 4 bases, and the junction held 6 bases outside the gene matches. Germline assignment: CDR1 MNHEY and CDR2 SVGAGI. Here the CDR3 reads CASSLGTGVNQPQHF. In DNA form, the CDR3 reads TGTGCCAGCAGCCTCGGGACAGGGGTTAATCAGCCCCAGCATTTT.

This rearrangement joins TRBV7-2 to TRBJ2-7; possible D gene TRBD1, 5 bases. V was cut by 7 bases and J by 2 bases, with 15 bases left in between. Germline V CDR1 and CDR2: SGHTA, FQGNSA. The CDR3 has 14 amino acids. CDR3 residues: CASNLHGQAYEQYF. DNA for the CDR3: TGTGCCAGCAACCTGCATGGACAAGCCTACGAGCAGTACTTC.

The J gene is TRBJ2-7, the V gene TRBV5-1; tentatively, D is TRBD1 (6 bases). V lost 1 base and J lost 3, with 11 bases in between. The CDR3 consists of 14 residues. CDR1 and CDR2 (germline): SGHRS, YFSETQ. The CDR3 region is CASSLTMDSYEQYF. CDR3 nucleotide sequence: TGCGCCAGCAGCTTGACCATGGACAGCTACGAGCAGTACTTC.

The chain joins TRBV7-9 to TRBJ2-1; 14 nucleotides match TRBD2. This CDR3 spans 16 amino acids. V was pared by 5 bases and J by 6 bases, with 6 bases of the junction left unmatched. In germline, CDR1 is SEHNR, CDR2 FQNEAQ (reference sequence). In nucleotides, the CDR3 is TGTGCCAGCAGCCCGGGACTAGCGGGAGTTACCAATGAGCAGTTCTTC. This sequence encodes CASSPGLAGVTNEQFF.

The V gene is TRBV27, the J gene TRBJ2-1; 8 nucleotides line up with TRBD2. Germline CDR1 reads MNHEY; CDR2 reads SMNVEV (reference sequence). The CDR3 runs 14 residues. V lost 7 bases, J lost 0 bases, and 2 bases stayed unmatched. This CDR3 reads CASKRETSYNEQFF. CDR3 bases: TGTGCCAGCAAGCGGGAGACCTCCTACAATGAGCAGTTCTTC.

The chain couples TRBV15 to TRBJ2-2; possibly TRBD1 for D (8 bases). Trimming pared 5 bases from V and 2 bases from J, leaving 21 bases between. Germline CDR1 and CDR2: LNHNV and YYDKDF (reference sequence). The CDR3 spans 18 residues. The CDR3, as DNA: TGTGCCACCAGCGGCGGGGGAACAGGGGGGATTAACACCGGGGAGCTGTTTTTT. Translated, it gives CATSGGGTGGINTGELFF.

The chain recombines TRBV5-1 with TRBJ2-7, with D possibly matching TRBD2 (6 bases). Between the trimmed V and J ends, which lost 4 bases and 7 bases, there was a span of 18 bases. CDR1 SGHRS and CDR2 YFSETQ come from the germline V gene. The CDR3 totals 14 residues. CDR3 coding DNA: TGCGCCAGCAGCAGGGACCTAGGGGCGGGAGAGCAGTACTTC. This codes for CASSRDLGAGEQYF.

V gene TRBV5-1 combines with J gene TRBJ2-3, with 13 positions matching TRBD2. The CDR3 length is 17 residues. The ends lost 6 bases at V and 1 base at J; junction bases unmatched: 8. The germline V gene encodes CDR1 SGHRS and CDR2 YFSETQ. CDR3: CASILGTSGEGTDTQYF. The CDR3 region has the DNA TGCGCCAGCATTCTGGGGACTAGCGGGGAGGGCACAGATACGCAGTATTTT.

CDR3 protein: CAWSLSELAKNIQYF. The CDR3 bases are TGTGCCTGGAGTTTGAGCGAGCTGGCCAAAAACATTCAGTACTTC. The chain joins TRBV30 to TRBJ2-4; D ambiguous. V was clipped by 2 bases and J by 1 base, with 12 bases between them. The CDR3 has 15 amino acids. Germline values: CDR1 GTSNPN, CDR2 SVGIG (reference sequence). The full variable domain, completed using reference TRBV30 and TRBJ2-4, is SQTIHQWPATLVQPVGSPLSLECTVEGTSNPNLYWYRQAAGRGLQLLFYSVGIGQISSEVPQNLSASRPQDRQFILSSKKLLLSDSGFYLCAWSLSELAKNIQYFGAGTRLSVL.

This sequence joins TRBV29-1 and TRBJ2-7, with 8 bases fitting TRBD2. This CDR3 contains 13 residues. The germline V gene has CDR1 SQVTM and CDR2 ANQGSEA. With V trimmed by 3 bases and J by 1 base, 2 bases remained unmatched. CDR3 amino acids: CSVEGLGSYEQYF. The CDR3 DNA reads as TGCAGCGTTGAGGGACTAGGATCCTACGAGCAGTACTTC.

In the case of this clone: Germline and junction disagree at one end, which may indicate a read error. The genes are TRBV28 and TRBJ1-2, with D unclear. Looked up from germline, CDR1 is MDHEN and CDR2 is SYDVKM. The CDR3 sequence is 14 residues long. This CDR3 reads CASSLSRTNYSYTF. The CDR3 DNA follows: TGTGCCAGCAGTTTATCTCGGACTAACTATAGCTACACCTTC.

The sample holds a few counts of this clone. V is TRBV7-3 and J is TRBJ2-2; D is unresolved. V lost 2 bases and J 7 bases, leaving 11 bases between the germline ends. From germline, CDR1 is SGHTA and CDR2 FQGTGA. The CDR3 contains 14 residues. The CDR3 DNA reads TGTGCCAGCAGCTTAGAGTCCACGATCGGGGAGCTGTTTTTT. Its protein product is CASSLESTIGELFF.

This chain connects TRBV19 to TRBJ2-2; TRBD2 matches at 11 bases. The CDR3 spans 17 residues. Germline CDR1 is LNHDA and CDR2 is SQIVND (reference sequence). V was clipped by 4 bases and J by 0 bases; unmatched bases: 4. The CDR3 DNA is TGTGCCAGTAGTAAACTAGCGGGAGAGGCGAACACCGGGGAGCTGTTTTTT. This translates into CASSKLAGEANTGELFF.

The V gene is TRBV30, the J gene TRBJ1-4; 7 bases match TRBD1. J gave up 5 bases and V 2 bases, and 14 bases lay outside the gene matches. The CDR3 sequence is 17 residues long. CDR1 is GTSNPN and CDR2 is SVGIG in the germline V gene (reference sequence). The DNA for the CDR3 is TGTGCCTGGAGTCGACAGGGCACGATGTGGGGCAATGAAAAACTGTTTTTT. Amino acids: CAWSRQGTMWGNEKLFF.

The sample holds one count of this clone. The chain employs TRBV25-1 and TRBJ1-1; possibly TRBD1 for D (5 bases). This CDR3 has 13 residues. From germline, CDR1 is MGHDK and CDR2 SYGVNS. V was trimmed by 6 bases and J by 2 bases, leaving 10 bases between them. The CDR3 is CASSPGANTEAFF. The CDR3 nucleotides read TGTGCCAGCAGCCCTGGGGCTAACACTGAAGCTTTCTTT.